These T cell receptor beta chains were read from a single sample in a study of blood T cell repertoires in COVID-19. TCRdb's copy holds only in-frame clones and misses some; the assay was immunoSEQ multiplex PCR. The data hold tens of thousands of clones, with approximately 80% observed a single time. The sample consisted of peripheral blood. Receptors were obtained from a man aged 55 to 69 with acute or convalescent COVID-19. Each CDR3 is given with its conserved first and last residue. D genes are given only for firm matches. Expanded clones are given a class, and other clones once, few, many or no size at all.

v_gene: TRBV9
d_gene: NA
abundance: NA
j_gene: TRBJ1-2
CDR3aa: CASSPTTDYYGYTF
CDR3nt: TGTGCCAGCAGCCCTACCACTGATTACTATGGCTACACCTTC

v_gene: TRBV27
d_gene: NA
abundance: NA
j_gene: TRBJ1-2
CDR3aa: CASSPGTLGYGYTF
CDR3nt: TGTGCCAGCAGTCCGGGGACTTTAGGGTATGGCTACACCTTC

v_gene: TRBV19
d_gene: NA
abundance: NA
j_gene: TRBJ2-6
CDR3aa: CASSTTASGANVLTF
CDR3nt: TGTGCCAGTAGTACGACAGCATCTGGGGCCAACGTCCTGACTTTC

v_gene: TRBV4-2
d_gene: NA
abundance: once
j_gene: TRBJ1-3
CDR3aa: CASSPSGGNSNTIYF
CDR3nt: TGTGCCAGCAGCCCGTCGGGGGGGAACTCAAACACCATATATTTT

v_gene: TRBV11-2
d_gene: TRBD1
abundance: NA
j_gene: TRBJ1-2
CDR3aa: CASSRQGNYGYTF
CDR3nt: TGTGCCAGCAGCCGACAGGGGAACTATGGCTACACCTTC

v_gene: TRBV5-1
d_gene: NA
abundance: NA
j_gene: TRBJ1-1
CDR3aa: CASSSQGLNTEAFF
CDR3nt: TGCGCCAGCAGCTCGCAGGGGTTGAACACTGAAGCTTTCTTT

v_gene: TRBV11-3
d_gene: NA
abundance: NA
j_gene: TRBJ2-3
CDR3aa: CASSLGTSPGADTQYF
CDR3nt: TGTGCCAGCAGCCTCGGGACGTCCCCGGGGGCAGATACGCAGTATTTT

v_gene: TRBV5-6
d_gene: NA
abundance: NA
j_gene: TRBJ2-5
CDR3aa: CASSLTSGETQYF
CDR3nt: TGTGCCAGCAGCTTGACTTCAGGAGAGACCCAGTACTTC

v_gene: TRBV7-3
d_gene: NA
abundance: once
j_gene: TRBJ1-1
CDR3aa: CASRSTANTEAFF
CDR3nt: TGTGCCAGCAGGTCGACAGCGAACACTGAAGCTTTCTTT

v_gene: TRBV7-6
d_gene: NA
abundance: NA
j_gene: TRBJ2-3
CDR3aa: CASSRGLYPDTQYF
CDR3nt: TGTGCCAGCAGCCGGGGTCTGTATCCAGATACGCAGTATTTT

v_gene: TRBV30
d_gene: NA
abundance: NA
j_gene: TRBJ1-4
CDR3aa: CAWSAGTTSGKLFF
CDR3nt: TGTGCCTGGAGTGCCGGGACAACAAGTGGAAAACTGTTTTTT

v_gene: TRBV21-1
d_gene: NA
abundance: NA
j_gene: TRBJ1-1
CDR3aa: CASSHLPFRDRMNTEAFF
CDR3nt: TGTGCCAGCAGCCACTTACCATTCCGCGACAGGATGAACACTGAAGCTTTCTTT

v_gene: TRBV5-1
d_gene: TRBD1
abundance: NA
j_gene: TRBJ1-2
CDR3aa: CASSIGGDRGIYGYTF
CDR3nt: TGCGCCAGCAGCATTGGTGGGGACAGGGGAATCTATGGCTACACCTTC

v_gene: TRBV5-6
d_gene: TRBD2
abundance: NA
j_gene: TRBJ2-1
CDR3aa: CASSPVSGINEQFF
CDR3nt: TGTGCCAGCAGCCCCGTTAGCGGGATCAATGAGCAGTTCTTC

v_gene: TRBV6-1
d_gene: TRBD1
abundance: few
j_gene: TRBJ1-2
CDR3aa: CASSETGGQGANYGYTF
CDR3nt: TGTGCCAGCAGTGAAACAGGGGGCCAGGGGGCTAACTATGGCTACACCTTC

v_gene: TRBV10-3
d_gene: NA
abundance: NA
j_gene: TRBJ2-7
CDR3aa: CAMGGREGEQYF
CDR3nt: TGTGCCATGGGGGGCAGGGAGGGCGAGCAGTACTTC

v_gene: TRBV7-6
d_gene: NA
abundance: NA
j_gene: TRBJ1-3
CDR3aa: CASSLGPSGNTIYF
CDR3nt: TGTGCCAGCAGCTTAGGGCCCTCTGGAAACACCATATATTTT

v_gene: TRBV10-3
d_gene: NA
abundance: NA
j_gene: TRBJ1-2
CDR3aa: CAISGQYGYTF
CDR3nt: TGTGCCATCAGTGGTCAATATGGCTACACCTTC

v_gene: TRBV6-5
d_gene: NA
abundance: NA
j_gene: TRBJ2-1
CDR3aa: CASSTQGPEQFF
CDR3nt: TGTGCCAGCAGCACACAGGGACCTGAGCAGTTCTTC

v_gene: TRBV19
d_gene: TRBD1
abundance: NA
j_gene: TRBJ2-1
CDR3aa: CASNDRAWNEQFF
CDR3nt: TGTGCCAGTAATGACAGGGCTTGGAATGAGCAGTTCTTC

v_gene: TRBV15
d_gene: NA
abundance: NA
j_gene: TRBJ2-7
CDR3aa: CATSPGLGYEQYF
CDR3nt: TGTGCCACCAGTCCAGGGCTCGGCTACGAGCAGTACTTC

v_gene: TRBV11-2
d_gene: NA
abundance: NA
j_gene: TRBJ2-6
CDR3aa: CASSLDRVPGANVLTF
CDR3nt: TGTGCCAGCAGCTTAGATCGGGTCCCTGGGGCCAACGTCCTGACTTTC

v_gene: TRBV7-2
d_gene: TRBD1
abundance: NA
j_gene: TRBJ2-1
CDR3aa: CASSSVQGANYNEQFF
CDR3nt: TGTGCCAGCAGCTCGGTACAGGGGGCTAATTACAATGAGCAGTTCTTC

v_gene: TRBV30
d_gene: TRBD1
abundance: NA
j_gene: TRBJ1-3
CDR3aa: CAWIQGRGLFSGNTIYF
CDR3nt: TGTGCCTGGATCCAAGGCAGGGGGCTATTCTCTGGAAACACCATATATTTT

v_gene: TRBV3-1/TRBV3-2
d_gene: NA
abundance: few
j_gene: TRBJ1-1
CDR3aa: CASSQAPGIKDEAFF
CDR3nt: TGTGCCAGCAGCCAAGCTCCAGGGATTAAGGATGAAGCTTTCTTT

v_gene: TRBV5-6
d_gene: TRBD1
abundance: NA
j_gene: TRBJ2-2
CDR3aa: CASRTSPFTGTGNTGELFF
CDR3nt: TGTGCCAGCAGGACCTCACCCTTTACCGGGACAGGGAACACCGGGGAGCTGTTTTTT

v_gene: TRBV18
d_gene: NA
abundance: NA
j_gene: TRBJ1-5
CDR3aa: CASSAGLGNQPQHF
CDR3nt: TGTGCCAGCTCAGCAGGGTTAGGCAATCAGCCCCAGCATTTT

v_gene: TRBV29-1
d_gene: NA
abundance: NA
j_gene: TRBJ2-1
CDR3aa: CSVAGGRDNEQFF
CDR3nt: TGCAGCGTCGCTGGGGGCAGGGACAATGAGCAGTTCTTC

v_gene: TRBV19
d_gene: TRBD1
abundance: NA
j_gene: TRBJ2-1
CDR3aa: CASSIEIYPGQGYNEQFF
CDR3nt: TGTGCCAGTAGTATAGAAATCTATCCGGGACAGGGCTACAATGAGCAGTTCTTC

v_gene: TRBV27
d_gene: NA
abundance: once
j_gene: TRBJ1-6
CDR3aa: CASSFQGLNSPLHF
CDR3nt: TGTGCCAGCAGTTTTCAGGGGCTGAATTCACCCCTCCACTTT

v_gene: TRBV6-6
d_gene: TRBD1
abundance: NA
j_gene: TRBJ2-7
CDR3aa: CASTPAGGYEQYF
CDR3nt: TGTGCCAGCACCCCGGCAGGGGGCTACGAGCAGTACTTC

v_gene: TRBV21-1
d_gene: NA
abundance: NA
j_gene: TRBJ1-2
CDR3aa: CVSSIRGRLSNGYTF
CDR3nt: TGTGTCAGCAGCATAAGGGGGCGTCTCAGTAATGGCTACACCTTC

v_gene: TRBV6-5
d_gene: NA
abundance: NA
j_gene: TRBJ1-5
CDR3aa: CASGRGNQPQHF
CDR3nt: TGTGCCAGCGGCAGGGGCAATCAGCCCCAGCATTTT

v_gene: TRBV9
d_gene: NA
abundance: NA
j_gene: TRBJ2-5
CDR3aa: CASSEGETVQETQYF
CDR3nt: TGTGCCAGCAGCGAGGGGGAGACAGTCCAAGAGACCCAGTACTTC

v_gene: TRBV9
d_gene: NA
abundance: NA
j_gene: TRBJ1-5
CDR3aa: CASSAGLDSNQPQHF
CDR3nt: TGTGCCAGCAGCGCCGGACTAGATAGCAATCAGCCCCAGCATTTT

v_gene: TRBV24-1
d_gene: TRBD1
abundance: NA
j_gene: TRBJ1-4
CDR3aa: CATSDPDRATNEKLFF
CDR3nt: TGTGCCACCAGTGATCCTGACAGGGCGACTAATGAAAAACTGTTTTTT

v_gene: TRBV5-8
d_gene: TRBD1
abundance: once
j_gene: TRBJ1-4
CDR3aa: CASSLGQGKEKLFF
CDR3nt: TGTGCCAGCAGCTTAGGACAGGGGAAAGAAAAACTGTTTTTT

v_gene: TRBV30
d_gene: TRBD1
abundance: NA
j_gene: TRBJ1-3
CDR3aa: CAWSVPDRGLNTIYF
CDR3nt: TGTGCCTGGAGTGTACCGGACAGGGGGCTGAACACCATATATTTT

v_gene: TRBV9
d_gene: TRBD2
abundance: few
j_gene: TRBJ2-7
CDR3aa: CASSVSGGLGEQYF
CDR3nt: TGTGCCAGCAGCGTAAGCGGGGGCCTGGGCGAGCAGTACTTC

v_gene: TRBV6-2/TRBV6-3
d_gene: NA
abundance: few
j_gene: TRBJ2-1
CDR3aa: CASSFTSSYNEQFF
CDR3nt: TGTGCCAGCAGCTTTACCAGCTCCTACAATGAGCAGTTCTTC

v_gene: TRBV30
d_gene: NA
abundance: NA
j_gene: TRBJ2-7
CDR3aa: CAWSLSYEQYF
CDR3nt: TGTGCCTGGAGTCTCTCCTACGAGCAGTACTTC

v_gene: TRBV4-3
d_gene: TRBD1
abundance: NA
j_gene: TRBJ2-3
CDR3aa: CASSQGRDRDTQYF
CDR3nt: TGCGCCAGCAGCCAAGGCCGGGACAGGGATACGCAGTATTTT

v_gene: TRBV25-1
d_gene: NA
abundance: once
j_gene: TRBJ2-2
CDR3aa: CASSSVVGITGELFF
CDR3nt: TGTGCCAGCAGTTCGGTCGTTGGTATCACCGGGGAGCTGTTTTTT

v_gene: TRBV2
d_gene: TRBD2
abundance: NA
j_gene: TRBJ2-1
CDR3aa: CASSEGEGNEQFF
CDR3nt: TGTGCCAGCAGTGAGGGGGAGGGGAATGAGCAGTTCTTC

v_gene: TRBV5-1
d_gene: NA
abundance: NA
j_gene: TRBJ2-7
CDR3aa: CASSRDTDRGEQYF
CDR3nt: TGCGCCAGCAGCAGGGACACGGATCGGGGCGAGCAGTACTTC

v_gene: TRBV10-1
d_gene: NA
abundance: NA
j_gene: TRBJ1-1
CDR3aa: CASSEYRQGNTEAFF
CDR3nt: TGCGCCAGCAGTGAGTACCGGCAGGGGAACACTGAAGCTTTCTTT

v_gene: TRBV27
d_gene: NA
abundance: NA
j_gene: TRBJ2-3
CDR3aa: CASSLVAGDDTQYF
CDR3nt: TGTGCCAGCAGTTTAGTGGCCGGAGATGATACGCAGTATTTT

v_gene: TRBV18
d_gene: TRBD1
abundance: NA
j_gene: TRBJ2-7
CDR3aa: CASRQGLATEQYF
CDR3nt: TGTGCCAGTCGACAGGGCCTCGCCACCGAGCAGTACTTC

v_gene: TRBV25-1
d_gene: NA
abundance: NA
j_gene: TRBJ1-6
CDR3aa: CASSDSYRSGSPLHF
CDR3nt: TGTGCCAGCAGTGACTCGTACAGAAGTGGTTCACCCCTCCACTTT

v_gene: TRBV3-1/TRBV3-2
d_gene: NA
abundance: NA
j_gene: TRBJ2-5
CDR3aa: CASSPGLRETQYF
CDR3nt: TGTGCCAGCAGCCCGGGACTGCGCGAGACCCAGTACTTC

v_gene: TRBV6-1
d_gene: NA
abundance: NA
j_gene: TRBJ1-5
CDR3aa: CASSELFIGLGNQPQHF
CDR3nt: TGTGCCAGCAGTGAATTGTTTATTGGGCTGGGCAATCAGCCCCAGCATTTT

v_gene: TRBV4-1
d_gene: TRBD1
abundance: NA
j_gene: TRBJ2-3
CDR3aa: CASRPTGGRADTQYF
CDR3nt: TGCGCCAGCAGACCTACAGGGGGCCGCGCAGATACGCAGTATTTT